The rows below give T cell receptor beta chains drawn from one sample of a study of tumor-infiltrating lymphocytes in primary liver carcinoma. TCRdb processed the multiplex PCR reads anew with MiXCR; each CDR3 protein has one entry. The top ten hold roughly an eighth of the sample, which has about 100,000 distinct CDR3 sequences, around 66% seen once. Sequencing was carried out using liver tumor tissue from sampling region 2. Receptors originate from an older woman with primary liver carcinoma and hepatitis B virus infection. Both conserved end residues are part of each CDR3. The order of the fields is V gene, clone size, J gene, D gene, CDR3 DNA, CDR3 protein. A D gene is named only where the DNA matches it firmly. Size is stated for part of the rows, as once, few or many counts, or as a class when the clone is expanded.

>TRBV28|-|TRBJ2-2|-
TGTGCTAGCAGAGAGTCGAACACCAGGGAGCTGTTTTTT
CASRESNTRELFF
>TRBV5-1|-|TRBJ1-4|-
TGCGCCAGCAGCCCATCGACAACTAATGAAAAACTGTTTTTT
CASSPSTTNEKLFF
>TRBV4-2|once|TRBJ2-1|-
TGTGCCAGCAGCCGGGATCTTCGCTCCTACAATGAGCAGTTCTTC
CASSRDLRSYNEQFF
>TRBV6-1|-|TRBJ2-7|TRBD2
TGTTCCAGCAGTGGACTAGCGATAACGTACGAGCAGTACTTC
CSSSGLAITYEQYF
>TRBV12-3/TRBV12-4|-|TRBJ2-5|TRBD2
TGTGCCGGCAGTTCCACTAGCGGGAGGGCCGGGGAGACTCAGTACTTC
CAGSSTSGRAGETQYF
>TRBV12-3/TRBV12-4|-|TRBJ2-7|-
TGTGCCAGCAGTCCGGAGACCTACAAGCAGTACTTC
CASSPETYKQYF
>TRBV7-9|-|TRBJ2-5|-
TGTGCCAGCAGCTCAAGGGAGACCCAGTGCTTC
CASSSRETQCF
>TRBV29-1|-|TRBJ2-7|-
TGCAGCGTTGAACCTAGCAGTACCTACGAGCAGTGCTTC
CSVEPSSTYEQCF
>TRBV10-2|-|TRBJ1-5|-
TGCGCCAGCAGGGGAGCCGGGGCAGGGTTCAGCCATAGCAAACAGCCCCAGCATTTT
CASRGAGAGFSHSKQPQHF
>TRBV7-9|-|TRBJ1-5|-
TGTGCCAGCAGCTTAGGGGACGGCGTGGCGCCCCAGCATTTT
CASSLGDGVAPQHF